Listed below are T cell receptor beta chains from one sample, sequenced in a study of cytomegalovirus exposure and HLA in healthy donors. Method: immunoSEQ multiplex PCR; TCRdb's copy keeps in-frame clones and lacks some. This sample has tens of thousands of clones, with approximately 79% found just once. Sequencing input: PBMCs. All receptors derive from a woman aged 35 to 49 in good health and CMV-seronegative. CDR3s include the opening cysteine and the closing phenylalanine or tryptophan. D genes are given only for firm matches. Size is omitted from some rows. Given values are once, few, many or a class for expanded clones.

DNA	CDR3	size	J	D	V
TGCGCCAGCAGCCAAGGGCTGTCAGGTCGCACTGAAGCTTTCTTT	CASSQGLSGRTEAFF	NA	TRBJ1-1	NA	TRBV4-3
TGTGCCAGCAGCCCCCGCACTAGCGGGGGCACAGATACGCAGTATTTT	CASSPRTSGGTDTQYF	NA	TRBJ2-3	TRBD2	TRBV4-2
TGTGCCAGCAGCTTGTGGGGGGGCGGTACTGAAGCTTTCTTT	CASSLWGGGTEAFF	NA	TRBJ1-1	NA	TRBV5-6
TGCGCCAGCAGCCAAGAGGGGGCAGGGCGCAATTCACCCCTCCACTTT	CASSQEGAGRNSPLHF	NA	TRBJ1-6	NA	TRBV4-1
TGTGCCAGCAGTGTGGGGGGGGCGTATTCTGTGGCTTTCTTT	CASSVGGAYSVAFF	few	TRBJ1-1	NA	TRBV5-4
TGTGCCAGCAGCGAAGGGGGAACCTTAGGCGTCCTGACTTTC	CASSEGGTLGVLTF	once	TRBJ2-6	NA	TRBV7-8
TGTGCCAGCAGTAAGGACAGGAGCAATCAGCCCCAGCATTTT	CASSKDRSNQPQHF	NA	TRBJ1-5	TRBD1	TRBV2
TGTGCCAGTACCCCCCTCACTAATGAAAAACTGTTTTTT	CASTPLTNEKLFF	NA	TRBJ1-4	NA	TRBV19
TGTGCCAGCAGCTTAACGGGAGGAGCAGATACGCAGTATTTT	CASSLTGGADTQYF	NA	TRBJ2-3	NA	TRBV7-3
TGCGCCAGCAGCCAAGCGACAGGGGGCTACGAGCAGTACTTC	CASSQATGGYEQYF	NA	TRBJ2-7	TRBD1	TRBV4-3
TGTGCCAGCAGCCCCCGTGGGCAGAACACCGGGGAGCTGTTTTTT	CASSPRGQNTGELFF	NA	TRBJ2-2	NA	TRBV9
TGTGCCAGCAGCCTGGCTGTCGAAATTGGGGAGCAGTACTTC	CASSLAVEIGEQYF	NA	TRBJ2-5	NA	TRBV7-2
TGTGCCAGCAGTTTACGCGACAGGGGTTATGGCTACACCTTC	CASSLRDRGYGYTF	NA	TRBJ1-2	TRBD1	TRBV27
TGTGCCAGCAGTCCTGACAGGGGAACTAATGAAAAACTGTTTTTT	CASSPDRGTNEKLFF	NA	TRBJ1-4	TRBD1	TRBV2
TGTGCCAGCAGTTACTCCGGGACTGGAAATCAGCCCCAGCATTTT	CASSYSGTGNQPQHF	NA	TRBJ1-5	NA	TRBV6-5
TGTGCCAGCAGCTTCTCCATTAGCACTGAAGCTTTCTTT	CASSFSISTEAFF	NA	TRBJ1-1	NA	TRBV7-2
TGTGCCAGCAGTGAAGCGGAGACAGGGGGCTACACCTTC	CASSEAETGGYTF	NA	TRBJ1-2	TRBD1	TRBV6-1
TGTGCCATCAGTGAGTCGAGCCTCGTTTATGGCTACACCTTC	CAISESSLVYGYTF	NA	TRBJ1-2	NA	TRBV10-3
TGTGCCAGCAGACCATCCCCGGGGGGGCGGACACTTAACTATGGCTACACCTTC	CASRPSPGGRTLNYGYTF	NA	TRBJ1-2	NA	TRBV28
TGTGCCAGCAGTGAGCAGGGGCGGTACACAGATACGCAGTATTTT	CASSEQGRYTDTQYF	NA	TRBJ2-3	NA	TRBV28